Below, 32 T cell receptor beta chains from the same sample are listed, as sequenced in a study of beta chain features in type 1 diabetes. The isolated RNA, all of it, was reverse transcribed, so expressed TCRB transcripts were what got sequenced. Using immunoSEQ multiplex PCR, the repertoire was profiled, and TCRdb retains in-frame clones only, with some absent. The table shows 970,000 or so clones, with roughly a sixth occurring only once. The sample consisted of naive CD4+ T cells from blood. These receptors came from a woman under 30 in good health.

The J gene is TRBJ2-3, the V gene TRBV4-1, with unresolved D. This CDR3 has 13 amino acids. V lost 4 bases, J lost 9 bases, and 14 bases lay in between. CDR1 MGHRA and CDR2 YSYEKL come from the germline V gene. This CDR3 reads CASSPDGLRTQYF. DNA of the CDR3: TGCGCCAGCAGCCCCGATGGGCTCCGGACGCAGTATTTT.

V and J are TRBV5-1 and TRBJ2-4; 9 bases are shared with TRBD1. Germline values: CDR1 SGHRS, CDR2 YFSETQ. Losses at the gene ends were 4 bases for V and 0 bases for J; bases not matched to a gene: 5. The length of the CDR3 is 16 residues. The CDR3 here is CASSPGTGRAKNIQYF. Written as DNA, the CDR3 is TGCGCCAGCAGCCCGGGGACAGGGAGAGCCAAAAACATTCAGTACTTC.

The chain carries TRBV25-1 and TRBJ2-3; D not resolved. There are 18 residues in the CDR3. Looked up from germline, CDR1 is MGHDK and CDR2 is SYGVNS. V gave up 2 bases and J gave up 4 bases, with 22 bases separating them. The CDR3 sequence is CASSETRAQRFHSDTQYF. DNA of the CDR3: TGTGCCAGCAGTGAAACCCGGGCTCAGAGGTTTCATTCAGATACGCAGTATTTT.

This clone was observed a few times. The chain combines TRBV5-4 with TRBJ2-1; D gene uncertain. The CDR3 is made up of 14 amino acids. V dropped 0 bases and J dropped 3 bases, with 7 bases sitting between them. Germline V lookup: CDR1 SGHNT, CDR2 YYREEE (reference sequence). The CDR3 spells CASSLGGDYNEQFF. As DNA, the CDR3 is TGTGCCAGCAGCTTGGGTGGGGACTACAATGAGCAGTTCTTC.

This clone turned up a few times. CDR3 protein: CASSIRQGTAGANVLTF. CDR3 sequence (DNA): TGTGCCAGCAGCATCCGACAGGGGACTGCCGGGGCCAACGTCCTGACTTTC. This chain connects TRBV9 to TRBJ2-6; 8 bases line up with TRBD1. The CDR3 sequence is 17 residues long. The germline V gene encodes CDR1 SGDLS and CDR2 YYNGEE. The V gene end was trimmed by 4 bases and the J gene end by 4 bases; junction bases not matched to a gene: 10.

The chain carries TRBV18 and TRBJ2-7, with 7 bases matching TRBD2. Germline CDR1 is KGHSH and CDR2 is LQKENI. The CDR3 length is 15 residues. The ends lost 1 base at V and 0 bases at J; junction bases unmatched: 3. The CDR3 nucleotides are TGTGCCAGCTCACCACAGCGGGATCCCTCCTACGAGCAGTACTTC. Translating it yields CASSPQRDPSYEQYF.

J is TRBJ2-7 and V is TRBV18; TRBD2 might be the D (6 bases). Trimming shortened V by 3 bases and J by 0 bases, and 30 bases separated the two germline ends. This CDR3 has 21 amino acids. The germline gives CDR1 KGHSH, CDR2 LQKENI. CDR3: CASSPHPSRLLFGSGSYEQYF. In DNA, the CDR3 is TGTGCCAGCTCACCCCATCCTAGCAGGCTTCTGTTTGGTAGCGGCTCCTACGAGCAGTACTTC.

V is TRBV28 and J is TRBJ2-3; D remains ambiguous. Germline assignment: CDR1 MDHEN and CDR2 SYDVKM. This CDR3 region has 15 residues. Trimming removed 5 bases at V and 0 bases at J, with 12 bases between. In DNA form, the CDR3 reads TGTGCCAGCAGTCTCGACCCCGGGAGCACAGATACGCAGTATTTT. Its protein product is CASSLDPGSTDTQYF.

This clone has only a few counts. The chain recombines TRBV7-2 with TRBJ2-7, with D possibly being TRBD1 (6 bases). This CDR3 has 16 residues. Germline values: CDR1 SGHTA, CDR2 FQGNSA. V was pared by 1 base and J by 2 bases, with 15 bases between. The CDR3 protein is CASSLVTGKGAYEQYF. The CDR3 DNA sequence: TGTGCCAGCAGCTTAGTAACAGGGAAAGGGGCCTACGAGCAGTACTTC.

In this sample, this clone turned up a few times. The chain combines TRBV5-1 with TRBJ2-2; 10 nucleotides match TRBD1. The CDR3 contains 16 residues. Germline CDR1 reads SGHRS; CDR2 reads YFSETQ. Trimming took 4 bases from V and 5 from J; bases not matched to a gene: 8. Written as DNA, the CDR3 is TGCGCCAGCAGCAAGACAGGGGGCGTTGGTACCGGGGAGCTGTTTTTT. Translated, it gives CASSKTGGVGTGELFF.

The chain has TRBV7-2 and TRBJ2-1; tentatively, D is TRBD1 or TRBD2 (5 bases each). This CDR3 has 14 residues. With 3 bases removed from V and 8 bases from J, the gap between germline ends came to 14 bases. Germline-derived CDR1 and CDR2 are SGHTA and FQGNSA. The CDR3 spells CASSLGLADYEQFF. CDR3 bases: TGTGCCAGCAGCTTGGGGCTAGCTGACTATGAGCAGTTCTTC.

This clone has a handful of counts. The CDR3 sequence: CASSLAGAVQPQHF. The CDR3 region has the DNA TGTGCCAGCAGCTTGGCTGGGGCGGTTCAGCCCCAGCATTTT. The V and J genes are TRBV5-6 and TRBJ1-5, with D perhaps matching TRBD1 (5 bases). V shed 0 bases and J shed 6 bases, with 10 bases lying between them. This CDR3 comprises 14 residues. The germline CDR1 and CDR2 sequences are SGHDT and YYEEEE.

J is TRBJ2-2 and V is TRBV6-5; D remains ambiguous. CDR1 and CDR2 (germline): MNHEY, SVGAGI. V shed 4 bases and J shed 1 base, with 7 bases lying between them. The CDR3 totals 14 residues. The CDR3 sequence is CASSLVKNTGELFF. CDR3 coding DNA: TGTGCCAGCAGTTTAGTGAAGAACACCGGGGAGCTGTTTTTT.

CDR3 residues: CATSRAPGAVTDTQYF. The CDR3, as DNA: TGTGCCACCAGCAGAGCCCCGGGAGCGGTGACAGATACGCAGTATTTT. This chain links TRBV15 with TRBJ2-3, with D perhaps matching TRBD2 (6 bases). Germline lookup yields CDR1 LNHNV and CDR2 YYDKDF (reference sequence). The length of the CDR3 is 16 residues. Trimming cost V 1 base and J 3 bases, with 14 bases left between them.

CDR3 DNA sequence: TGTGCCAGCAGTCCCAATTTACAGGGGTTGTCTTCTGGGGCCAACGTCCTGACTTTC. The encoded protein is CASSPNLQGLSSGANVLTF. The chain is built from TRBV28 and TRBJ2-6; TRBD1 agrees at 7 bases. CDR1 is MDHEN and CDR2 is SYDVKM in the germline V gene. The CDR3 extends over 19 amino acids. V lost 5 bases to trimming and J lost 1 base; unmatched junction nucleotides: 14.

This clone has a handful of counts. This chain links TRBV7-8 with TRBJ2-1; perhaps TRBD2 as D (7 bases). The CDR3 is 15 residues long. V was cut by 4 bases and J by 0 bases, with 10 bases left in between. Looked up from germline, CDR1 is SGHVS and CDR2 is FQNEAQ. CDR3 loop: CASSSGDYSYNEQFF. The CDR3 DNA sequence: TGTGCCAGCAGCTCAGGGGACTACTCCTACAATGAGCAGTTCTTC.

The chain is built from TRBV28 and TRBJ1-3, with 9 bases matching TRBD1. The CDR3 sequence is 17 residues long. Germline V gives CDR1 MDHEN, CDR2 SYDVKM. J lost 0 bases, V lost 9 bases, and 12 bases had no gene match. The CDR3 coding sequence is TGTGCCAGTAAAACCGGGACAGGGCCCCTCTCTGGAAACACCATATATTTT. Translation: CASKTGTGPLSGNTIYF.

This sequence joins TRBV7-8 and TRBJ2-3; D uncertain. Germline V gene data show CDR1 as SGHVS and CDR2 as FQNEAQ. Trimming left V 3 bases short and J 3 bases short, with 7 bases between. The CDR3 has 13 residues. CDR3: CASSFGVTDTQYF. In nucleotides, the CDR3 is TGTGCCAGCAGCTTTGGGGTTACAGATACGCAGTATTTT.

The rearrangement links TRBV12-5 to TRBJ2-5; no firm D call. Between the trimmed V and J ends, which lost 2 bases and 10 bases, there was a span of 14 bases. The CDR3 length is 13 residues. Germline V gives CDR1 LGHNT, CDR2 FRNRAP. For the CDR3, the DNA is TGTGCTAGTGGTTTGATGGGATATGGGGTCCAGTACTTC. Its protein product is CASGLMGYGVQYF.

This clone was seen a few times. The chain links TRBV7-2 to TRBJ2-3, with a possible D match to TRBD2 (5 bases). V was trimmed by 4 bases and J by 3 bases, leaving 20 bases between them. This CDR3 has 17 residues. Looked up from germline, CDR1 is SGHTA and CDR2 is FQGNSA. The CDR3 DNA sequence: TGTGCCAGCAGCTACGCCCTCCGATCCCGAGGGACAGATACGCAGTATTTT. Its translation: CASSYALRSRGTDTQYF.

The sample holds a few counts of this clone. The chain employs TRBV11-2 and TRBJ2-5; D gene ambiguous. From germline, CDR1 is SGHAT and CDR2 FQNNGV. V was clipped by 3 bases and J by 2 bases, with 10 bases between them. The CDR3 is 14 amino acids. The CDR3 DNA follows: TGTGCCAGCAGCTTTTCGTTAGCACAAGAGACCCAGTACTTC. It encodes CASSFSLAQETQYF.

This clone occurred a few times. The V gene is TRBV7-2, the J gene TRBJ2-5, with D possibly being TRBD2 (5 bases). The germline V gene has CDR1 SGHTA and CDR2 FQGNSA. The length of the CDR3 is 15 residues. The V and J ends lost 1 base and 3 bases respectively, with 12 bases between them. This CDR3 reads CASSLVGLEKETQYF. CDR3 bases: TGTGCCAGCAGCTTAGTCGGACTGGAAAAAGAGACCCAGTACTTC.

This clone was found a few times. The chain carries TRBV7-9 and TRBJ1-5; TRBD1 matches at 7 bases. This CDR3 has 13 residues. With 5 bases clipped from V and 6 bases from J, the junction kept 4 bases outside the gene matches. CDR1 SEHNR and CDR2 FQNEAQ come from the germline V gene (reference sequence). The CDR3 nucleotides read TGTGCCAGCAGCACCGGGACAGTTCAGCCCCAGCATTTT. Its protein product is CASSTGTVQPQHF.

V gene TRBV4-3 combines with J gene TRBJ2-7; TRBD2 matches at 11 bases. V gave up 6 bases and J gave up 3 bases; unmatched junction bases: 10. The germline V gene encodes CDR1 LGHNA and CDR2 YSLEER. CDR3 length: 16 amino acids. The CDR3 reads CASSKTGTSGHYEQYF. The CDR3 DNA sequence: TGCGCCAGCAGTAAAACCGGGACTAGCGGTCACTACGAGCAGTACTTC.

J is TRBJ1-2 and V is TRBV2; D not certain. Trimming cost V 5 bases and J 3 bases, with 10 bases left between them. Germline V gives CDR1 SNHLY, CDR2 FYNNEI. The CDR3 is 13 amino acids. The CDR3 here is CASSNEADYGYTF. The DNA of the CDR3 is TGTGCCAGCAGTAACGAGGCAGACTATGGCTACACCTTC.

To note about this clone: This specimen includes other DNA sequences encoding the same CDR3. CDR3 nucleotides: TGTGCCACCAGCAGAGACAGGGGGCGGGAGACCCAGTACTTC. Amino acid sequence: CATSRDRGRETQYF. The chain recombines TRBV15 with TRBJ2-5, with 8 bases fitting TRBD1. The V segment lost 0 bases and the J segment 5 bases; nucleotides outside the gene matches: 2. Germline-derived CDR1 and CDR2 are LNHNV and YYDKDF (reference sequence). This CDR3 has 14 amino acids.

This rearrangement joins TRBV9 to TRBJ2-7, with D uncertain. The CDR3 is 13 amino acids. V gave up 0 bases and J gave up 3 bases, with 7 bases separating them. Germline V CDR1 and CDR2: SGDLS, YYNGEE. CDR3: CASSVGIGYEQYF. DNA of the CDR3: TGTGCCAGCAGCGTAGGGATCGGCTACGAGCAGTACTTC.

The V and J genes are TRBV7-6 and TRBJ2-3, with D unclear. V shed 0 bases and J shed 6 bases, with 7 bases lying between them. Germline CDR1 is SGHVS and CDR2 is FNYEAQ. This CDR3 has 13 amino acids. The CDR3, as DNA: TGTGCCAGCAGCTTAGCGGTTGATGATACGCAGTATTTT. Its translation: CASSLAVDDTQYF.

This chain joins TRBV6-5 and TRBJ2-5; 10 positions agree with TRBD2. J lost 2 bases, V lost 2 bases, and 2 bases had no gene match. In germline, CDR1 is MNHEY, CDR2 SVGAGI. CDR3 length equals 15 residues. The chain's CDR3 is CASSYALAGQETQYF. The CDR3 region has the DNA TGTGCCAGCAGTTACGCACTAGCGGGACAAGAGACCCAGTACTTC.

J is TRBJ2-5 and V is TRBV4-2, with 15 bases identical to TRBD2. The CDR3 runs 16 residues. V lost 4 bases, J lost 3 bases, and 3 bases stayed unmatched. CDR1 is LGHNA and CDR2 is YNFKEQ in the germline V gene. CDR3 nucleotide sequence: TGTGCCAGCAGCCGGGGACTAGCGGGAGGCGAAGAGACCCAGTACTTC. Amino acids: CASSRGLAGGEETQYF.

The V gene is TRBV29-1, the J gene TRBJ2-5, with unresolved D. The ends were cut back, 6 bases at V and 2 bases at J, with 19 bases in the middle. CDR3 length: 15 amino acids. Per germline, CDR1 SQVTM and CDR2 ANQGSEA. The DNA of the CDR3 is TGCAGCGTCCCCCCGTTTCGTATGCGGCAAGAGACCCAGTACTTC. Translating gives CSVPPFRMRQETQYF.

The rearrangement uses TRBV11-2 and TRBJ2-1; 11 positions match TRBD2. The V and J ends lost 3 bases and 9 bases, in that order; junction bases with no gene match: 10. CDR1 is SGHAT and CDR2 is FQNNGV in the germline V gene. There are 16 residues in the CDR3. CDR3: CASSLGGGTSGGEQFF. DNA for the CDR3: TGTGCCAGCAGCTTGGGGGGAGGGACTAGCGGCGGTGAGCAGTTCTTC.